This entry concerns a single T cell receptor beta chain. Its antigen is unknown. Treatment meaning: around 19 received Ad26.COV2.S at low or high dose, single or two shots; several received placebo; per-sample allocation not given. It was on day 63 after the first vaccine or placebo injection that samples were taken. This Boston cohort included adults aged 18-55 years. This entry belongs to a study of Ad26.COV2.S vaccination and SARS-CoV-2 variants. Study background: Donor joined the COV1001 Ad26.COV2.S trial arm.

Overall study findings and caveats: Placebo recipients trailed vaccine recipients in spike-specific TCR breadth. Participants given vaccine showed non-spike TCR breadth similar to that of placebo recipients.

The data were produced by immunoSEQ multiplex PCR, yet TCRdb's version contains in-frame clones alone and is incomplete. The sample shows a few hundred thousand clones, 85% to 90% of them seen only once. CDR1 is LNHDA, CDR2 SQIVND, per germline (reference sequence). CDR3 length equals 13 residues. V lost 4 bases to trimming and J lost 5 bases; unmatched junction nucleotides: 2. V is TRBV19 and J is TRBJ2-7, with TRBD1 matching over 10 bases. The sequencing here drew on peripheral blood, taken in a trial of Ad26.COV2.S vaccine versus placebo. This receptor was obtained from a person aged 18-60 years who received the Ad26.COV2.S COVID-19 vaccine or a placebo. For the CDR3, the DNA is TGTGCCAGTAGTACCGGGACAGGGGACGAGCAGTACTTC. Translating gives CASSTGTGDEQYF.